One sample yielded the 30 T cell receptor beta chains listed below, sequenced in a study of regulatory T cells in long-lasting Graves disease. Time point of the sample: newly diagnosed GD, antithyroid drugs for less than 3 months. The TCR library used RNA extracted from PBMCs. Libraries of TCR beta came from iRepertoire HTBI primers plus Arm-PCR of CDR3 regions. TCRdb reprocessed the multiplex PCR reads via MiXCR and lists one record per CDR3 protein. The sample has roughly 400,000 distinct CDR3 sequences, 15% to 20% seen once. The sample was also linked to a second study, of T cells in Graves' hyperthyroidism and ophthalmopathy.

The sequences come from peripheral blood mononuclear cells (PBMCs), collected at new diagnosis, from a patient treated with antithyroid drugs. The receptors shown here come from a woman in her late teens or twenties with Graves disease.

This clonotype was counted many times. The rearrangement links TRBV29-1 to TRBJ2-1, with D hard to call. V was trimmed by 4 bases and J by 5 bases, leaving 9 bases between them. Per the germline V gene, CDR1 is SQVTM and CDR2 is ANQGSEA. The CDR3 is 12 amino acids. CDR3: CSVVDVHNEQFF. The CDR3 DNA reads TGCAGCGTTGTAGACGTACACAATGAGCAGTTCTTC.

The chain links TRBV6-5 to TRBJ2-7; D remains unclear. V lost 2 bases, J lost 2 bases, and 13 bases lay in between. There are 15 residues in the CDR3. The V gene's germline CDR1 is MNHEY and CDR2 SVGAGI. The CDR3 spells CASSYVANRAYEQYF. In DNA form, the CDR3 reads TGTGCCAGCAGTTACGTCGCGAACAGAGCCTACGAGCAGTACTTC.

Points on this clonotype: Its ends do not fully match the called genes, so a read error is possible. The gene calls are TRBV12-3 or TRBV12-4 and TRBJ1-2; tentatively, D is TRBD1 (6 bases). The CDR3 totals 17 residues. CDR3 amino acids: CASSLEARGSRGYGYTF. Here the CDR3 DNA reads TGTGCCAGCAGCTTAGAAGCCCGGGGGAGCAGGGGCTATGGCTACACCTTC.

This clonotype was found once. A read error is possible here, since a much larger clone lies one base away. This chain links TRBV5-6 with TRBJ1-2; D is unclear. The CDR3 totals 12 residues. Germline CDR1 SGHDT, CDR2 YYEEEE. The DNA of the CDR3 is TGTGCCAACAGCTTAAATGCCCTTGGCTACACCTTC. Amino acids: CANSLNALGYTF.

This clonotype has at least ten counts. This chain joins TRBV12-3 or TRBV12-4 and TRBJ1-4; the match to TRBD1 covers 9 bases. This CDR3 comprises 16 residues. Trimming took 4 bases from V and 5 from J; bases not matched to a gene: 8. CDR3: CASSSESGTGNEKLFF. In DNA, the CDR3 is TGTGCCAGCAGTTCCGAATCCGGGACAGGGAATGAAAAACTGTTTTTT.

This chain links TRBV20-1 with TRBJ1-1, with unresolved D. Per the germline V gene, CDR1 is DFQATT and CDR2 is SNEGSKA (reference sequence). The V end was cut by 0 bases, the J end by 1 base, with 15 bases between. This CDR3 has 16 amino acids. This CDR3 reads CSARDPPNRGNTEAFF. CDR3 nucleotides: TGCAGTGCTAGAGATCCCCCGAACCGGGGGAACACTGAAGCTTTCTTT.

The gene calls are TRBV29-1 and TRBJ1-2; 10 bases line up with TRBD1. Germline CDR1 reads SQVTM; CDR2 reads ANQGSEA. The CDR3 extends over 12 amino acids. The ends lost 7 bases at V and 7 bases at J; junction bases unmatched: 6. This CDR3 reads CSARTGGGGYTF. The CDR3 bases are TGCAGCGCAAGGACAGGGGGAGGTGGCTACACCTTC.

The chain employs TRBV7-6 and TRBJ2-7, with TRBD1 matching 8 bases. The V gene's germline CDR1 is SGHVS and CDR2 FNYEAQ. The CDR3 totals 13 residues. The V segment lost 5 bases and the J segment 4 bases; nucleotides outside the gene matches: 4. The CDR3 DNA follows: TGTGCCAGCAGCATGGGACAGGCATACGAGCAGTACTTC. This sequence encodes CASSMGQAYEQYF.

The V and J genes are TRBV11-2 and TRBJ2-1, with a possible D match to TRBD1 (6 bases). Trimming pared 6 bases from V and 7 bases from J, leaving 16 bases between. CDR3 length equals 14 residues. Germline V CDR1 and CDR2: SGHAT, FQNNGV. The CDR3 loop is CASRAPRQGNEQFF. CDR3 DNA: TGTGCCAGCAGGGCGCCCCGTCAGGGGAATGAGCAGTTCTTC.

The rearrangement uses TRBV15 and TRBJ1-1, with D possibly TRBD1 on 5 matching bases. The CDR3 covers 16 residues. V dropped 0 bases and J dropped 4 bases, with 15 bases sitting between them. CDR1 LNHNV and CDR2 YYDKDF come from the germline V gene (reference sequence). In nucleotides, the CDR3 is TGTGCCACCAGCAGAGATATGGGAGTGACAGTCACTGAAGCTTTCTTT. It encodes CATSRDMGVTVTEAFF.

The chain links TRBV30 to TRBJ2-7; 9 bases are a match to TRBD2. The V gene end was trimmed by 4 bases and the J gene end by 6 bases; junction bases not matched to a gene: 4. CDR1 GTSNPN and CDR2 SVGIG come from the germline V gene (reference sequence). CDR3 length: 12 amino acids. This CDR3 is CAWTAGGLEQYF. The CDR3 DNA follows: TGTGCCTGGACAGCGGGAGGTCTCGAGCAGTACTTC.

The chain employs TRBV30 and TRBJ2-7, with unresolved D. Germline CDR1 is GTSNPN and CDR2 is SVGIG (reference sequence). The CDR3 has 12 residues. With 0 bases removed from V and 6 bases from J, the gap between germline ends came to 9 bases. The CDR3 reads CAWSVDRIEQYF. CDR3 sequence (DNA): TGTGCCTGGAGTGTGGACCGAATCGAGCAGTACTTC. Looking up the rest from reference TRBV30 and TRBJ2-7 gives the full variable domain: SQTIHQWPATLVQPVGSPLSLECTVEGTSNPNLYWYRQAAGRGLQLLFYSVGIGQISSEVPQNLSASRPQDRQFILSSKKLLLSDSGFYLCAWSVDRIEQYFGPGTRLTVT.

This clonotype was seen at least ten times. The chain is built from TRBV10-3 and TRBJ2-1; D is possibly TRBD2 (5 bases). V was cut by 3 bases and J by 10 bases, with 16 bases left in between. The CDR3 length is 14 residues. Germline V gene data show CDR1 as ENHRY and CDR2 as SYGVKD. The CDR3 region has the DNA TGTGCCATCAGTGAAGGTCTTAGCGAGGGAGAGCAGTTCTTC. It yields the protein CAISEGLSEGEQFF.

This clonotype was counted at least ten times. The junction departs from germline at one end; a sequencing error may be responsible. The chain recombines TRBV5-1 with TRBJ1-2, with 8 bases lining up with TRBD1. CDR1 SGHRS and CDR2 YFSETQ come from the germline V gene. The CDR3 runs to 13 residues. In nucleotides, the CDR3 is TGTGCCAGCAGCCGCGGACAGGGAAATGGCTACACCTTC. Translating gives CASSRGQGNGYTF. Full variable domain (outside the CDR3, taken from reference TRBV5-1 and TRBJ1-2): KAGVTQTPRYLIKTRGQQVTLSCSPISGHRSVSWYQQTPGQGLQFLFEYFSETQRNKGNFPGRFSGRQFSNSRSEMNVSTLELGDSALYLCASSRGQGNGYTFGSGTRLTVV.

This clonotype occurred many times. The chain uses TRBV7-2 and TRBJ2-7, with TRBD1 identical over 9 bases. Germline V gene data show CDR1 as SGHTA and CDR2 as FQGNSA. J gave up 3 bases and V 5 bases, and 5 bases lay outside the gene matches. The CDR3 runs to 14 residues. CDR3 sequence reads: CASSPDRGLYEQYF. The CDR3 DNA reads TGTGCCAGCAGCCCGGACAGGGGCCTCTACGAGCAGTACTTC.

The rearrangement uses TRBV28 and TRBJ2-3; 7 nucleotides agree with TRBD2. The CDR3 spans 14 residues. Trimming took 7 bases from V and 3 from J; bases not matched to a gene: 7. Looked up from germline, CDR1 is MDHEN and CDR2 is SYDVKM. The CDR3 sequence: CASTEGGRTDTQYF. The DNA for the CDR3 is TGTGCCAGCACCGAGGGCGGGAGAACAGATACGCAGTATTTT.

The J gene is TRBJ2-3, the V gene TRBV7-3, with a weak D call TRBD2 (6 bases). Germline CDR1 SGHTA, CDR2 FQGTGA. V lost 5 bases and J lost 2, with 14 bases in between. This CDR3 has 15 residues. The CDR3 spells CASSPAGLPTDTQYF. The DNA of the CDR3 is TGTGCCAGCAGCCCGGCGGGACTTCCCACAGATACGCAGTATTTT.

This clonotype was seen only a few times. V and J are TRBV3-1 and TRBJ2-2; 13 bases line up with TRBD2. V lost 8 bases and J lost 7; bases outside the gene matches: 7. The CDR3 consists of 15 residues. Germline V lookup: CDR1 LGHDT, CDR2 YNNKEL (reference sequence). The CDR3 DNA reads TGTGCCAGCGCCGGACTAGCGGGAGTTGGCGGGGAGCTGTTTTTT. It codes for CASAGLAGVGGELFF.

The V gene is TRBV20-1, the J gene TRBJ2-1, with D unresolved. Germline V gene sequence: CDR1 DFQATT, CDR2 SNEGSKA (reference sequence). Deletions cut 3 bases from V and 10 bases from J, with 10 bases between. The CDR3 covers 11 residues. The CDR3 DNA follows: TGCAGTGCTAGTCAGTTACGGGAGCAGTTCTTC. It specifies CSASQLREQFF.

The chain employs TRBV3-1 and TRBJ2-7; weak D call: TRBD2 (5 bases). Trimming shortened V by 1 base and J by 4 bases, and 14 bases separated the two germline ends. The CDR3 covers 15 residues. Germline-derived CDR1 and CDR2 are LGHDT and YNNKEL (reference sequence). In DNA, the CDR3 is TGTGCCAGCAGCCAAGCCGGGGTACAGCAATACGAGCAGTACTTC. This gives the protein CASSQAGVQQYEQYF.

This clonotype has more than one count but fewer than ten. The chain uses TRBV6-2 or TRBV6-3 and TRBJ2-5, with 15 bases lining up with TRBD2. The CDR3 contains 18 residues. The V gene end was trimmed by 6 bases and the J gene end by 5 bases; junction bases not matched to a gene: 13. From germline, CDR1 is MNHEY and CDR2 SVGEGT. The CDR3 loop reads CASRPALGLAGGPETQYF. The CDR3 DNA is TGTGCCAGCAGGCCTGCTTTAGGACTAGCGGGAGGGCCCGAGACCCAGTACTTC.

Comment on this clonotype: A far larger clone is a single base away, which makes a read error likely. The V and J genes are TRBV20-1 and TRBJ2-7; D unclear. Trimming took off 1 base at V and 7 bases at J, with 20 bases between the two ends. This CDR3 has 15 amino acids. Germline V gene sequence: CDR1 DFQATT, CDR2 SNEGSKA (reference sequence). CDR3 in DNA: TGCAGTGCTAGAGTCCCTGTGGGTGCCTACAATGAGCAGTACTTC. Translation: CSARVPVGAYNEQYF.

In its sample, this clonotype was seen many times. Here the CDR3 reads CASTPGGTSGRNEQFF. DNA of the CDR3: TGTGCCAGCACTCCCGGCGGGACTAGCGGGAGAAATGAGCAGTTCTTC. The gene calls are TRBV6-2 or TRBV6-3 and TRBJ2-1, with TRBD2 matching 14 bases. The CDR3 consists of 16 residues. V shed 7 bases, J shed 7 bases, and the junction held 9 bases outside the gene matches. The germline V gene has CDR1 MNHEY and CDR2 SVGEGT.

This clonotype has a count of ten or more. The J gene is TRBJ2-5, the V gene TRBV28; 7 bases are shared with TRBD2. Germline CDR1 MDHEN, CDR2 SYDVKM. The CDR3 consists of 16 residues. After removal of 6 bases from V and 1 base from J, the junction contained 11 bases not matched to a gene. The CDR3 protein is CASSSPGGTTQETQYF. The DNA for the CDR3 is TGTGCCAGCAGCTCGCCCGGGGGGACTACCCAAGAGACCCAGTACTTC.

The table lists this clonotype with a few counts. The rearrangement links TRBV7-9 to TRBJ1-3; the D gene is possibly TRBD1 (5 bases). The germline gives CDR1 SEHNR, CDR2 FQNEAQ (reference sequence). V was pared by 5 bases and J by 3 bases, with 14 bases between. The length of the CDR3 is 15 residues. DNA of the CDR3: TGTGCCAGCAGCCCGGCGACAGTTGGTGGAAACACCATATATTTT. Translation gives CASSPATVGGNTIYF.

The chain employs TRBV30 and TRBJ2-7; D remains unclear. The length of the CDR3 is 15 residues. Germline CDR1 GTSNPN, CDR2 SVGIG (reference sequence). V was trimmed by 0 bases and J by 3 bases, leaving 15 bases between them. Here the CDR3 DNA reads TGTGCCTGGAGTGTACAAGGGCTAACGTTCTACGAGCAGTACTTC. Translation: CAWSVQGLTFYEQYF.

V is TRBV11-2 and J is TRBJ2-7; tentatively, D is TRBD2 (5 bases). V dropped 5 bases and J dropped 4 bases, with 18 bases sitting between them. Germline lookup yields CDR1 SGHAT and CDR2 FQNNGV. The CDR3 is 15 amino acids. CDR3 in amino acids: CASSPGGGGTYEQYF. CDR3 nucleotide sequence: TGTGCCAGCAGCCCTGGAGGAGGAGGAACTTACGAGCAGTACTTC.

The chain employs TRBV7-9 and TRBJ2-1; D call uncertain. V was shortened by 3 bases and J by 6 bases, with 9 bases between the two germline ends. Germline V gene sequence: CDR1 SEHNR, CDR2 FQNEAQ (reference sequence). The CDR3 spans 13 residues. DNA for the CDR3: TGTGCCAGCAGCTTCGAAGAAATCAATGAGCAGTTCTTC. Encoded protein: CASSFEEINEQFF.

This clonotype appeared many times. The chain joins TRBV3-1 to TRBJ1-3; D gene uncertain. V was clipped by 6 bases and J by 2 bases, with 14 bases between them. Germline values: CDR1 LGHDT, CDR2 YNNKEL (reference sequence). The CDR3 runs 15 residues. This CDR3 is CASRLGPITGNTIYF. The CDR3 DNA reads TGTGCCAGCAGACTAGGACCTATAACTGGAAACACCATATATTTT.

This clonotype occurred many times. V usage is TRBV28 and J usage is TRBJ1-5; D is possibly TRBD1 (5 bases). V gave up 5 bases and J gave up 5 bases, with 13 bases separating them. The CDR3 contains 14 residues. Per germline, CDR1 MDHEN and CDR2 SYDVKM. The DNA of the CDR3 is TGTGCCAGCAGTCGCAGGGACCCCTATCAGCCCCAGCATTTT. Its translation: CASSRRDPYQPQHF.